This T cell receptor (beta chain) appears in the sequencing data of a study of shared T cell receptors in the human thymus. Profiling relied on immunoSEQ multiplex PCR, and the TCRdb table lists in-frame clones only, not all of them. Of about 710,000 clones listed, about 90% were seen once; the top ten hold over 0.008%. This CDR3 contains 16 residues. The germline gives CDR1 SGHRS, CDR2 YFSETQ. V lost 1 base to trimming and J lost 5 bases; unmatched junction nucleotides: 6. These records were also assigned to another study, of human thymus T cells. That paper adds: Having corrective surgery for congenital heart defects, healthy Finnish infants were the ones who donated. Obtained as resections during corrective heart surgery, the thymus tissue was then studied. Thymic and blood repertoires showed apparently biased V and J gene usage. As related research reported, thymic repertoires overlapped highly among unrelated individuals.

The specimen was thymocytes. The clonotype comes from a boy under two years old with a congenital heart defect. The J gene is TRBJ2-1, the V gene TRBV5-1; the match to TRBD2 covers 10 bases. Written as DNA, the CDR3 is TGCGCCAGCAGCTTGTTAAGCGGGAGGGCGCACAATGAGCAGTTCTTC. It yields the protein CASSLLSGRAHNEQFF.